These 13 T cell receptor beta chains came from one sample sequenced in a study of CD8 T cells in ankylosing spondylitis. One entry per CDR3 protein results from TCRdb running MiXCR on the 5' RACE reads. Of about 300,000 distinct CDR3 sequences listed, 9.5% to 13% are singletons. Material for sequencing was blood, either unsorted or a sorted T cell fraction (not recorded which). Receptor source: a female donor with ankylosing spondylitis or in good health (not recorded which).

This clonotype has at least ten counts. The CDR3 coding sequence is TGTGCCAGCAGCCAATTGTTGACACCGAACACTGAAGCTTTCTTT. Protein sequence: CASSQLLTPNTEAFF. The rearrangement uses TRBV4-2 and TRBJ1-1, with D uncertain. Germline CDR1 LGHNA, CDR2 YNFKEQ. V gave up 2 bases and J gave up 1 base, with 11 bases separating them. The CDR3 runs 15 residues.

This clonotype was found many times. The V call is TRBV12-3 or TRBV12-4, the J call TRBJ2-2; tentatively, D is TRBD2 (5 bases). The CDR3 extends over 16 amino acids. Trimming took 7 bases from V and 2 from J, leaving 17 bases between them. CDR3 sequence reads: CASTHERAPNTGELFF. The CDR3 bases are TGTGCCAGCACCCACGAGAGGGCCCCTAACACCGGGGAGCTGTTTTTT.

In its sample, this clonotype was seen a few times. The rearrangement links TRBV27 to TRBJ2-1; tentative D call: TRBD2 (5 bases). The CDR3 contains 14 residues. V dropped 5 bases and J dropped 8 bases, with 16 bases sitting between them. The germline CDR1 and CDR2 sequences are MNHEY and SMNVEV (reference sequence). The chain's CDR3 is CASSRQGLRDEQFF. Here the CDR3 DNA reads TGTGCCAGCAGTCGGCAAGGACTGAGAGATGAGCAGTTCTTC.

In its sample, this clonotype was seen a few times. V usage is TRBV7-9 and J usage is TRBJ1-5, with D perhaps TRBD1 (5 bases). The length of the CDR3 is 17 residues. Germline V CDR1 and CDR2: SEHNR, FQNEAQ (reference sequence). V gave up 3 bases and J gave up 0 bases, with 15 bases separating them. The DNA for the CDR3 is TGTGCCAGCAGCTTGATAGTTGGGGCTGGTAGCAATCAGCCCCAGCATTTT. Its translation is CASSLIVGAGSNQPQHF.

The chain recombines TRBV5-1 with TRBJ1-6; D possibly corresponds to TRBD1 (5 bases). Trimming stripped 5 bases from V and 6 bases from J, with 12 bases between. Germline values: CDR1 SGHRS, CDR2 YFSETQ. The CDR3 has 14 amino acids. In nucleotides, the CDR3 is TGCGCCAGCAGTTGGGGGAACCGTAATTCACCCCTCCACTTT. Encoded protein: CASSWGNRNSPLHF. The full variable domain, completed using reference TRBV5-1 and TRBJ1-6, is KAGVTQTPRYLIKTRGQQVTLSCSPISGHRSVSWYQQTPGQGLQFLFEYFSETQRNKGNFPGRFSGRQFSNSRSEMNVSTLELGDSALYLCASSWGNRNSPLHFGNGTRLTVT.

Ten or more counts support this clonotype. The genes are TRBV20-1 and TRBJ2-7; possibly TRBD1 or TRBD2 for D (5 bases each). There are 12 residues in the CDR3. The V gene lost 4 bases and the J gene lost 7 bases, with 14 bases spanning the gap. From germline, CDR1 is DFQATT and CDR2 SNEGSKA (reference sequence). CDR3 sequence reads: CSATPGPGEQYF. The DNA of the CDR3 is TGCAGTGCTACTCCGGGACCTGGGGAGCAGTACTTC.

This clonotype came up a few times. The V and J genes are TRBV6-5 and TRBJ1-2; D is ambiguous. The CDR3 spans 16 residues. The germline V gene has CDR1 MNHEY and CDR2 SVGAGI. V lost 1 base and J 6 bases, leaving 18 bases between the germline ends. CDR3 residues: CASSYLRVSPSNGYTF. The CDR3 DNA is TGTGCCAGCAGTTACTTACGTGTCAGTCCCTCCAATGGCTACACCTTC.

This chain uses TRBV12-3 or TRBV12-4 with TRBJ1-2; D may be TRBD1 (5 bases). The germline V and J ends were trimmed by 7 bases and 2 bases, with 14 bases remaining between them. This CDR3 is built from 14 residues. The CDR3 region is CASIVGGANYGYTF. DNA of the CDR3: TGTGCCAGCATCGTCGGGGGAGCGAACTATGGCTACACCTTC.

This clonotype was detected many times. The chain has TRBV7-2 and TRBJ2-1; no definite D call. Trimming removed 5 bases at V and 5 bases at J, with 10 bases between. The CDR3 sequence is 13 residues long. The germline V gene encodes CDR1 SGHTA and CDR2 FQGNSA. DNA of the CDR3: TGTGCCAGCAGCCCCTTCTCAAACAATGAGCAGTTCTTC. The encoded protein is CASSPFSNNEQFF.

This sequence joins TRBV20-1 and TRBJ2-1; possibly TRBD2 for D (6 bases). V shed 6 bases and J shed 10 bases, with 22 bases lying between them. The CDR3 sequence is 14 residues long. The germline CDR1 and CDR2 sequences are DFQATT and SNEGSKA (reference sequence). The CDR3 DNA sequence: TGCAGTGCCCCCAGGGACGGGAGTGGCTCGGAGCAGTTCTTC. Its translation: CSAPRDGSGSEQFF.

CDR3 in DNA: TGTGCCAGCAGCCACAACGGTAGGGATACGCAGTATTTT. Amino acids: CASSHNGRDTQYF. The genes are TRBV7-2 and TRBJ2-3; D unclear. V was trimmed by 5 bases and J by 6 bases, leaving 12 bases between them. The CDR3 consists of 13 residues. Germline V lookup: CDR1 SGHTA, CDR2 FQGNSA.

This sequence joins TRBV5-1 and TRBJ2-7; D is ambiguous. V was shortened by 0 bases and J by 0 bases, with 10 bases between the two germline ends. From germline, CDR1 is SGHRS and CDR2 YFSETQ. CDR3 length: 15 residues. CDR3 bases: TGCGCCAGCAGCTTGGCTAGGGAAAGCTCCTACGAGCAGTACTTC. It encodes CASSLARESSYEQYF.

This clonotype was detected only a few times. Here the CDR3 reads CASSYRGTDYGYTF. Written as DNA, the CDR3 is TGTGCCAGCAGCTACCGTGGGACGGACTATGGCTACACCTTC. This chain joins TRBV6-5 and TRBJ1-2, with a possible D match to TRBD1 (5 bases). Looked up from germline, CDR1 is MNHEY and CDR2 is SVGAGI. This CDR3 has 14 residues. V gave up 6 bases and J gave up 3 bases, with 14 bases separating them.